This record concerns one T cell receptor beta chain sequence. What it binds is unknown. Measured with immunoSEQ multiplex PCR; TCRdb has only the in-frame clones, and not every one. The table records 50,000 to 70,000 clones, roughly 77% of them present only once. Stated time point: week 23, last vaccination. In every dose of vaccine, 300 ug of mutant IDH1 20-mer peptide was given alongside topical imiquimod. Trimming cost V 3 bases and J 4 bases, with 9 bases left between them. Germline V gives CDR1 MNHNS, CDR2 SASEGT. The CDR3 runs 13 residues. These data belong to a study of a mutant IDH1 vaccine in newly diagnosed glioma.

The sequencing here drew on PBMCs, taken from a glioma patient whose treatment included an IDH1 peptide vaccine. This sequence was found in a woman in her 40s with glioma. Some clones in this sample may be carry-over from other donors' samples. The chain employs TRBV6-1 and TRBJ1-2; TRBD1 might be the D (5 bases). CDR3 protein: CASSETDTYGYTF. The CDR3 nucleotides are TGTGCCAGCAGTGAGACGGACACCTATGGCTACACCTTC.